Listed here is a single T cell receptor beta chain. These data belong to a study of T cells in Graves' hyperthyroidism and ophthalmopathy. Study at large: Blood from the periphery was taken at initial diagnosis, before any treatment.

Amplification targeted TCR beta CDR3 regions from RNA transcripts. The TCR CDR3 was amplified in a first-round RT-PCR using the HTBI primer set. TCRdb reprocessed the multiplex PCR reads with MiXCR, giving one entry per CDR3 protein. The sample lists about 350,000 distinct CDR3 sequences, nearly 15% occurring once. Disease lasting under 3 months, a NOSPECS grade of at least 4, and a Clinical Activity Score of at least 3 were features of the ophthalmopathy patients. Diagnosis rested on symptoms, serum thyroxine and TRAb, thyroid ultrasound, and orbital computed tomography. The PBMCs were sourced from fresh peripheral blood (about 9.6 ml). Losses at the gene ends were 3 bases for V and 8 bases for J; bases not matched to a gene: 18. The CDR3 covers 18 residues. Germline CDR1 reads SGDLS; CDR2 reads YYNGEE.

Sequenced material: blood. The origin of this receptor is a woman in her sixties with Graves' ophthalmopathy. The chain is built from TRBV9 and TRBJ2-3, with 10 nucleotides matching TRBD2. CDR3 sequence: CASSEGPGASGSPSTQYF. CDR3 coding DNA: TGTGCCAGCAGCGAGGGCCCGGGGGCTAGCGGGAGTCCTAGTACGCAGTATTTT.